These 24 T cell receptor beta chains share one sample of origin, sequenced in a study of T cells in Graves' hyperthyroidism and ophthalmopathy. RNA transcripts provided the source from which TCR beta CDR3 regions were amplified. Using the HTBI primer set, a first-round RT-PCR was run on the TCR CDR3. TCRdb fed the multiplex PCR reads into MiXCR, producing one record per CDR3 protein. Of about 270,000 distinct CDR3 sequences in the sample, about 20% were seen once. The sequencing input was blood. These receptors were obtained from a young man with Graves' ophthalmopathy.

Many counts were recorded for this clonotype. The chain has TRBV6-1 and TRBJ1-5, with D uncertain. V was clipped by 6 bases and J by 9 bases, with 12 bases between them. The CDR3 runs to 12 residues. The germline CDR1 and CDR2 sequences are MNHNS and SASEGT. CDR3 DNA sequence: TGTGCCAGCAGCGACGCTTGGCGGCCCCAGCATTTT. Amino acids: CASSDAWRPQHF.

This clonotype turned up a few times. This chain joins TRBV6-2 or TRBV6-3 and TRBJ1-1, with D possibly being TRBD1 (6 bases). CDR3 length: 13 residues. Germline values: CDR1 MNHEY, CDR2 SVGEGT. V lost 5 bases and J lost 4, with 11 bases in between. The CDR3 region has the DNA TGTGCCAGCAGTACAGGGTCAAGCACTGAAGCTTTCTTT. Translating it yields CASSTGSSTEAFF.

This clonotype was seen only a few times. The V and J genes are TRBV29-1 and TRBJ2-2; D is possibly TRBD2 (6 bases). V lost 3 bases, J lost 8 bases, and 13 bases lay in between. Germline V gives CDR1 SQVTM, CDR2 ANQGSEA. This CDR3 has 13 amino acids. The CDR3, as DNA: TGCAGCGTTGAGGGGGGTTGGACAGGGGAGCTGTTTTTT. This encodes CSVEGGWTGELFF.

This clonotype was seen a few times. The chain links TRBV24-1 to TRBJ1-5, with 8 positions matching TRBD1. The ends lost 7 bases at V and 6 bases at J; junction bases unmatched: 4. From germline, CDR1 is KGHDR and CDR2 SFDVKD. This CDR3 region has 13 residues. The CDR3 DNA reads TGTGCCACCAGCCCAGGGGGCCGTCAGCCCCAGCATTTT. Translation gives CATSPGGRQPQHF.

This rearrangement joins TRBV7-2 to TRBJ2-2; possible D gene TRBD2, 6 bases. CDR1 is SGHTA and CDR2 is FQGNSA in the germline V gene. The length of the CDR3 is 17 residues. V was shortened by 2 bases and J by 1 base, with 14 bases between the two germline ends. CDR3 nucleotides: TGTGCCAGCAGCTTAAAACAGCGGGCGATGAACACCGGGGAGCTGTTTTTT. Encoded protein: CASSLKQRAMNTGELFF.

This clonotype has a handful of counts. The J gene is TRBJ2-7, the V gene TRBV5-1, with 12 bases matching TRBD1. The CDR3 is made up of 13 amino acids. V lost 5 bases, J lost 6 bases, and 3 bases stayed unmatched. The germline CDR1 and CDR2 sequences are SGHRS and YFSETQ. DNA of the CDR3: TGCGCCAGCAGGGGACAGGGGGCTGGCGAGCAGTACTTC. This translates into CASRGQGAGEQYF.

This clonotype came up a few times. This rearrangement joins TRBV4-1 to TRBJ1-5; 12 bases are a match to TRBD1. There are 18 residues in the CDR3. From germline, CDR1 is MGHRA and CDR2 YSYEKL. The V gene end was trimmed by 1 base and the J gene end by 6 bases; junction bases not matched to a gene: 10. The CDR3 spells CASSQAPGTGGGFQPQHF. In DNA form, the CDR3 reads TGCGCCAGCAGCCAAGCCCCCGGGACAGGGGGCGGATTTCAGCCCCAGCATTTT.

This clonotype was detected many times. The chain combines TRBV6-2 or TRBV6-3 with TRBJ1-1; D gene ambiguous. CDR1 is MNHEY and CDR2 is SVGEGT in the germline V gene. The V and J ends lost 2 bases and 1 base respectively, with 5 bases between them. CDR3 length equals 13 residues. The CDR3 protein is CASSYRWNTEAFF. The CDR3 DNA reads as TGTGCCAGCAGTTACCGGTGGAACACTGAAGCTTTCTTT.

The chain has TRBV9 and TRBJ1-4; unclear D gene. The CDR3 length is 13 residues. Germline V gene sequence: CDR1 SGDLS, CDR2 YYNGEE. V lost 3 bases and J 8 bases, leaving 11 bases between the germline ends. The CDR3 coding sequence is TGTGCCAGCAGCGCAGAAGGACGAGAAAAACTGTTTTTT. It encodes CASSAEGREKLFF.

This clonotype was observed many times. V is TRBV2 and J is TRBJ2-7; a weak D match, TRBD1 (6 bases). CDR1 SNHLY and CDR2 FYNNEI come from the germline V gene. Trimming stripped 7 bases from V and 3 bases from J, with 16 bases between. The CDR3 covers 14 residues. CDR3 amino acids: CASMNGQKSYEQYF. The CDR3 nucleotides read TGTGCCAGCATGAACGGACAGAAAAGCTACGAGCAGTACTTC.

Regarding this clonotype: This may be a read error: a much more frequent sequence differs by one nucleotide. The V and J genes are TRBV7-3 and TRBJ2-1; 16 nucleotides match TRBD2. CDR1 is SGHTA and CDR2 is FQGTGA in the germline V gene. The V segment lost 1 base and the J segment 4 bases; nucleotides outside the gene matches: 13. The CDR3 has 21 amino acids. CDR3: CASSLREWGTSGRAEYNEQFF. In DNA, the CDR3 is TGTGCCAGCAGCTTAAGGGAGTGGGGGACTAGCGGGAGGGCCGAGTACAATGAGCAGTTCTTC.

The chain carries TRBV28 and TRBJ2-2; D remains ambiguous. Trimming stripped 6 bases from V and 7 bases from J, with 12 bases between. CDR3 length: 13 residues. CDR1 and CDR2 (germline): MDHEN, SYDVKM. The CDR3: CASRGAGFGELFF. CDR3 bases: TGTGCCAGCAGGGGCGCTGGGTTCGGGGAGCTGTTTTTT.

This clonotype was picked up a small number of times. The chain employs TRBV12-3 or TRBV12-4 and TRBJ2-5; 8 bases are shared with TRBD2. CDR3 length: 16 amino acids. V dropped 4 bases and J dropped 2; count of bases not matched to a gene: 9. CDR3 residues: CASSSTGGGAQETQYF. For the CDR3, the DNA is TGTGCCAGCAGTTCGACCGGGGGGGGGGCACAAGAGACCCAGTACTTC.

This clonotype was observed a few times. The chain is built from TRBV7-9 and TRBJ2-1; TRBD2 matches at 14 bases. After removal of 8 bases from V and 0 bases from J, the junction contained 6 bases not matched to a gene. CDR3 size: 17 residues. Germline V gene lookup returns CDR1 SEHNR and CDR2 FQNEAQ (reference sequence). CDR3 sequence reads: CASATSGGEGSYNEQFF. The CDR3 region has the DNA TGTGCCAGCGCGACTAGCGGGGGGGAGGGCTCCTACAATGAGCAGTTCTTC.

The rearrangement uses TRBV6-2 or TRBV6-3 and TRBJ2-6; perhaps D is TRBD1 or TRBD2 (5 bases each). V lost 5 bases, J lost 0 bases, and 14 bases lay in between. From germline, CDR1 is MNHEY and CDR2 SVGEGT. The CDR3 has 17 amino acids. The CDR3 DNA sequence: TGTGCCAGCAGTCCGGGACGGAGTAGCTCTGGGGCCAACGTCCTGACTTTC. Its protein product is CASSPGRSSSGANVLTF.

The CDR3 here is CATLEWATGRSYEQYF. CDR3 nucleotides: TGCGCCACCCTTGAGTGGGCCACAGGGAGGTCCTACGAGCAGTACTTC. This chain links TRBV10-2 with TRBJ2-7, with D perhaps being TRBD1 or TRBD2 (6 bases each). The germline V gene encodes CDR1 WSHSY and CDR2 SAAADI. The CDR3 is made up of 16 amino acids. Trimming took 10 bases from V and 1 from J, leaving 23 bases between them.

This clonotype showed up many times. The CDR3 DNA follows: TGCAGTGCAAGGCCCCCCAGCGGGGAGGGGGCAACAGATACGCAGTATTTT. Amino acids: CSARPPSGEGATDTQYF. This rearrangement joins TRBV20-1 to TRBJ2-3; D may match TRBD1 or TRBD2 (7 bases each). The CDR3 runs 17 residues. CDR1 DFQATT and CDR2 SNEGSKA come from the germline V gene (reference sequence). V dropped 6 bases and J dropped 3 bases, with 25 bases sitting between them.

This clonotype was observed many times. CDR3 amino acids: CASSLTGTSTDTQYF. As DNA, the CDR3 is TGTGCCAGCAGCTTAACCGGGACTAGCACAGATACGCAGTATTTT. J is TRBJ2-3 and V is TRBV7-3, with D perhaps TRBD2 (6 bases). V was cut by 0 bases and J by 0 bases, with 7 bases left in between. Germline values: CDR1 SGHTA, CDR2 FQGTGA. The CDR3 has 15 residues.

The rearrangement joins TRBV3-1 to TRBJ2-1; 11 bases fit TRBD1. The CDR3 runs to 15 residues. After removal of 4 bases from V and 6 bases from J, the junction contained 5 bases not matched to a gene. Germline loops: CDR1 LGHDT, CDR2 YNNKEL (reference sequence). The chain's CDR3 is CASSPPGTGGNEQFF. DNA of the CDR3: TGTGCCAGCAGCCCGCCCGGGACAGGGGGCAATGAGCAGTTCTTC.

CDR3 nucleotides: TGTGCCAGCAGCCAAGAGGGGACAGTGTACAACTGGGAGGAGACCCAGTACTTC. This translates into CASSQEGTVYNWEETQYF. The chain recombines TRBV14 with TRBJ2-5, with 7 bases that match TRBD1. From germline, CDR1 is SGHDN and CDR2 FVKESK. The CDR3 is made up of 18 amino acids. J gave up 5 bases and V 0 bases, and 15 bases lay outside the gene matches.

The V call is TRBV30, the J call TRBJ1-1; D is possibly TRBD1 (5 bases). Germline CDR1 is GTSNPN and CDR2 is SVGIG (reference sequence). This CDR3 has 11 amino acids. The V gene lost 8 bases and the J gene lost 5 bases, with 12 bases spanning the gap. CDR3 in DNA: TGTGCCAAGATAGGGGAAACTGAAGCTTTCTTT. Translated: CAKIGETEAFF.

The CDR3 region is CASSSELGPTVQYF. The CDR3 nucleotides read TGTGCCAGCAGCTCCGAACTGGGCCCTACCGTGCAGTACTTC. This sequence joins TRBV11-2 and TRBJ2-7; D is uncertain. CDR1 is SGHAT and CDR2 is FQNNGV in the germline V gene. Trimming left V 4 bases short and J 9 bases short, with 19 bases between. The CDR3 is 14 amino acids. The whole variable domain, filled in from reference TRBV11-2 and TRBJ2-7, reads EAGVAQSPRYKIIEKRQSVAFWCNPISGHATLYWYQQILGQGPKLLIQFQNNGVVDDSQLPKDRFSAERLKGVDSTLKIQPAKLEDSAVYLCASSSELGPTVQYFGPGTRLTVT.

V is TRBV2 and J is TRBJ2-2, with D possibly matching TRBD2 (6 bases). CDR1 is SNHLY, CDR2 FYNNEI, per germline. V dropped 3 bases and J dropped 1 base, with 6 bases sitting between them. The CDR3 consists of 14 residues. Written as DNA, the CDR3 is TGTGCCAGCAGTGAGCGGGAGAACACCGGGGAGCTGTTTTTT. Translating gives CASSERENTGELFF.

The genes are TRBV9 and TRBJ2-2; perhaps TRBD2 as D (6 bases). V gave up 4 bases and J gave up 4 bases, with 14 bases separating them. The germline gives CDR1 SGDLS, CDR2 YYNGEE. This CDR3 is 15 amino acids long. Written as DNA, the CDR3 is TGTGCCAGCAGCCCCCAGGGCGGGATCACCGGGGAGCTGTTTTTT. Translating gives CASSPQGGITGELFF. Based on the CDR3 plus reference TRBV9 and TRBJ2-2, the full variable domain is DSGVTQTPKHLITATGQRVTLRCSPRSGDLSVYWYQQSLDQGLQFLIQYYNGEERAKGNILERFSAQQFPDLHSELNLSSLELGDSALYFCASSPQGGITGELFFGEGSRLTVL.